The 8 T cell receptor beta chains below all came from one sample that was sequenced in a study of T cells after yellow fever vaccination. TCRdb redid the calling of the 5' RACE reads with MiXCR, one entry per CDR3 protein. The sample lists 300,000 to 350,000 distinct CDR3 sequences, around 4.1% seen once, with roughly 24% in the top ten. Sequenced here: PBMCs, sampled 5 days after the yellow fever booster vaccination. Every receptor here comes from a man between 18 and 29 years old who received the YFV17D yellow fever vaccine.

V is TRBV7-9 and J is TRBJ1-2, with D uncertain. The CDR3 length is 12 residues. CDR1 is SEHNR and CDR2 is FQNEAQ in the germline V gene (reference sequence). V lost 1 base, J lost 6 bases, and 6 bases lay in between. The CDR3 bases are TGTGCCAGCAGCTTAGGGCCTAATGGCTACACCTTC. Its protein is CASSLGPNGYTF. The variable domain in full, with the rest retrieved from reference TRBV7-9 and TRBJ1-2, is DTGVSQNPRHKITKRGQNVTFRCDPISEHNRLYWYRQTLGQGPEFLTYFQNEAQLEKSRLLSDRFSAERPKGSFSTLEIQRTEQGDSAMYLCASSLGPNGYTFGSGTRLTVV.

This clonotype occurred a few times. The V call is TRBV20-1, the J call TRBJ1-6, with D perhaps TRBD1 (5 bases). Trimming left V 2 bases short and J 6 bases short, with 11 bases between. Looked up from germline, CDR1 is DFQATT and CDR2 is SNEGSKA (reference sequence). The CDR3 has 14 amino acids. CDR3 region: CSARRGMGNSPLHF. The CDR3 DNA is TGCAGTGCTAGAAGGGGTATGGGTAATTCACCCCTCCACTTT.

This clonotype was recorded a few times. V usage is TRBV5-4 and J usage is TRBJ2-5; 8 positions agree with TRBD1. The germline V gene encodes CDR1 SGHNT and CDR2 YYREEE (reference sequence). The V and J ends lost 5 bases and 2 bases, in that order; junction bases with no gene match: 5. This CDR3 spans 14 amino acids. In DNA form, the CDR3 reads TGTGCCAGCAGTAGGACAGGGACGCAAGAGACCCAGTACTTC. Its translation: CASSRTGTQETQYF.

V is TRBV20-1 and J is TRBJ2-2; D not certain. The V end was cut by 0 bases, the J end by 6 bases, with 8 bases between. This CDR3 is built from 13 residues. The germline V gene has CDR1 DFQATT and CDR2 SNEGSKA (reference sequence). In DNA, the CDR3 is TGCAGTGCTAGAGATATGGGGTCCGGGGAGCTGTTTTTT. Translation gives CSARDMGSGELFF.

The sample holds many counts of this clonotype. J is TRBJ1-3 and V is TRBV6-6; possibly TRBD1 for D (5 bases). The germline V gene encodes CDR1 MNHNY and CDR2 SVGAGI (reference sequence). The CDR3 loop spans 14 amino acids. V lost 7 bases and J lost 3, with 13 bases in between. CDR3 nucleotide sequence: TGTGCCAGCAACCACAGGAGTGGTGGAAACACCATATATTTT. Translation gives CASNHRSGGNTIYF.

The table lists this clonotype with many counts. The chain has TRBV29-1 and TRBJ1-2; TRBD1 agrees at 9 bases. Germline V gene sequence: CDR1 SQVTM, CDR2 ANQGSEA. Unmatched junction bases numbered 7, after V lost 4 bases and J lost 7 bases. The CDR3 has 13 residues. CDR3 protein: CSVGGTGSFGYTF. CDR3 DNA sequence: TGCAGCGTTGGGGGGACAGGGTCCTTTGGCTACACCTTC.

The chain joins TRBV24-1 to TRBJ1-1; 12 bases are a match to TRBD1. CDR1 and CDR2 (germline): KGHDR, SFDVKD. The CDR3 covers 14 residues. The trim removed 7 bases at V and 6 bases at J, leaving 5 bases unmatched. The CDR3 nucleotides read TGTGCCACCAGACCGGGACAGGGGGCGGCTGAAGCTTTCTTT. It translates to CATRPGQGAAEAFF.

This clonotype was seen at least ten times. The CDR3 DNA is TGTGCCAGCAGTCCCGGTCCAGAACTAGCCAAAAACATTCAGTACTTC. As protein: CASSPGPELAKNIQYF. This sequence joins TRBV28 and TRBJ2-4; D unclear. This CDR3 region has 16 residues. The germline gives CDR1 MDHEN, CDR2 SYDVKM. Trimming took 5 bases from V and 0 from J, leaving 14 bases between them.